What follows is one TCR beta chain and its context. The source of the sample is a study of T-cell reconstitution after alpha-beta-depleted transplantation in children. The CDR3 is 14 amino acids. V was cut by 3 bases and J by 5 bases, with 14 bases left in between. CDR1 is SGHRS and CDR2 is YFSETQ in the germline V gene. Construction of the TCRbeta library involved unique molecular identifiers. TCRdb fed the PCR reads into MiXCR, producing one record per CDR3 protein. The table has approximately 250,000 distinct CDR3 sequences, 9% to 10% seen once. This specimen was PBMCs from the stem cell graft donor, taken from the stem cell graft. This clonotype originated in a human donor who donated a stem cell graft to a child with SCID. The rearrangement uses TRBV5-1 and TRBJ2-5, with D tentatively TRBD2 (5 bases). The CDR3 coding sequence is TGCGCCAGCAGCTCCCCGGCGGGCGCTGAGACCCAGTACTTC. It translates to CASSSPAGAETQYF.